This TCR beta chain was recovered during a study of T cells in Graves' hyperthyroidism and ophthalmopathy. On the study more broadly: Peripheral blood draws took place at initial diagnosis, ahead of any treatment. Findings and limits, study-wide: Stable hyperthyroidism was told apart from ophthalmopathy by a model built on 13 V-J features.

This clonotype has a count of ten or more. The antigen is unknown. Trimming pared 2 bases from V and 0 bases from J, leaving 15 bases between. Germline lookup yields CDR1 DFQATT and CDR2 SNEGSKA (reference sequence). The CDR3 is 16 residues long. In the ophthalmopathy cohort, Clinical Activity Score was at least 3, NOSPECS grade at least 4, and duration under 3 months. The authors took PBMCs from 7.5 to 10 ml fresh peripheral blood. TCR beta CDR3 region amplification was performed from RNA transcripts. Researchers ran a first-round RT-PCR on the TCR CDR3 using the HTBI primer set. TCRdb used MiXCR to reprocess the multiplex PCR reads, holding one entry per CDR3 protein. The repertoire holds around 620,000 distinct CDR3 sequences, 14% seen once, with roughly 7% in the top ten.

The sequenced sample was blood. The chain uses TRBV20-1 and TRBJ2-3, with D hard to call. The sequence was collected from a woman between 18 and 29 years old with Graves' ophthalmopathy. The CDR3 nucleotides are TGCAGTGCTAGATCTGGTGACGGTGGGAGCACAGATACGCAGTATTTT. It is translated as CSARSGDGGSTDTQYF.